The subject of this entry is one T cell receptor (beta chain). Germline V CDR1 and CDR2: LGHNA, YSLEER. This CDR3 has 16 amino acids. The V gene lost 0 bases and the J gene lost 0 bases, with 9 bases spanning the gap. TCRdb's table, derived via immunoSEQ multiplex PCR, lists solely in-frame clones and lacks some. The data contain tens of thousands of clones, around 92% of them seen just once; the ten biggest clones take up about 2.3%. The data were obtained in a study of T cell changes during pregnancy in multiple sclerosis. The V call is TRBV4-3, the J call TRBJ2-1; D ambiguous. Sequencing used peripheral blood, obtained before pregnancy. The clonotype originates from a female donor with multiple sclerosis, enrolled in a pregnancy study. The CDR3 reads CASSQDATGSYNEQFF. DNA of the CDR3: TGCGCCAGCAGCCAAGATGCAACGGGCTCCTACAATGAGCAGTTCTTC.